Given below is one T cell receptor beta chain in context. Sequencing was performed with immunoSEQ multiplex PCR; in TCRdb, only in-frame clones are kept and a portion is missing. This sample yields roughly 47,000 clones, of which 80% to 90% are seen a single time; about 12% belongs to the top ten. The data belong to a study of OX40 agonist ivuxolimab in advanced cancers. Study background: The patients received agonistic anti-OX40 (CD134) antibody ivuxolimab. Six ivuxolimab dose levels, 0.01 to 10 mg/kg, were given intravenously every 2 weeks. Patients with prior anti-PD-1, anti-PD-L1 or anti-CTLA-4 therapy were eligible; roughly 41% had some.

Deletions cut 2 bases from V and 5 bases from J, with 10 bases between. Germline V gives CDR1 LNHDA, CDR2 SQIVND (reference sequence). The CDR3 has 14 amino acids. Anyone with autoimmune disease history or systemic immunosuppression was excluded. Sample: CD4+ or CD8+ T cells sorted from blood, taken in a trial of the OX40 agonist ivuxolimab. The chain has TRBV19 and TRBJ2-1, with D possibly being TRBD1 (5 bases). The sequence was collected from an adult with an advanced solid tumor such as melanoma, head and neck, liver or kidney cancer. CDR3 sequence: CASSIKGRNNEQFF. DNA of the CDR3: TGTGCCAGTAGTATAAAGGGGCGAAACAATGAGCAGTTCTTC.